This TCR beta chain stems from a study of Ad26.COV2.S vaccination and SARS-CoV-2 variants. As for the study in general: Enrollment placed the donor in the COV1001 Ad26.COV2.S trial arm. Intramuscularly, Ad26.COV2.S was given either once or twice, 56 days apart.

Profiling relied on immunoSEQ multiplex PCR, and the TCRdb table lists in-frame clones only, not all of them. The sample comprises more than 300,000 clones, about 89% of which are singletons, and approximately 4.5% rests with the top ten. The CDR3 covers 14 residues. Per the germline V gene, CDR1 is LGHDT and CDR2 is YNNKEL (reference sequence). V dropped 5 bases and J dropped 1 base, with 11 bases sitting between them. As regards this clone: What it recognizes is unknown.

Described treatment: around 19 received Ad26.COV2.S at low or high dose, single or two shots; a few received placebo; per-sample allocation not given. Sampling was performed 63 days after the first vaccine or placebo injection. Study results and limitations: Vaccine recipients surpassed placebo recipients in spike-specific TCR breadth.

The chain uses TRBV3-1 (or the pseudogene TRBV3-2) and TRBJ1-2; D might be TRBD1 (5 bases). The TCR originated in a person between 18 and 65 years old who received the Ad26.COV2.S COVID-19 vaccine or a placebo. Material: peripheral blood, obtained in a trial of Ad26.COV2.S vaccine versus placebo. CDR3 protein: CASSRGGGNYGYTF. The CDR3 DNA is TGTGCCAGCAGCAGGGGTGGGGGTAACTATGGCTACACCTTC.